This entry lists 29 T cell receptor beta chains sequenced from one sample in a study of identical twins. Using its own MiXCR run on the 5' RACE reads, TCRdb lists one record per CDR3 protein. The sample includes some 230,000 distinct CDR3 sequences, 6.5% seen only once; the top ten take less than 15%. These data also formed part of another study, on T cells expressing NK-cell markers.

The material sequenced was CD8+ T cells sorted from blood. The receptors originated from a woman younger than 30 in good health.

J is TRBJ1-1 and V is TRBV7-9, with a weak D call TRBD1 (6 bases). This CDR3 comprises 16 residues. Trimming removed 4 bases from V and 1 base from J, with 16 bases in between. Germline-derived CDR1 and CDR2 are SEHNR and FQNEAQ (reference sequence). The CDR3 is CASSSLSLGANTEAFF. CDR3 nucleotides: TGTGCCAGCAGCTCACTTAGCTTGGGGGCGAACACTGAAGCTTTCTTT.

This clonotype was observed a handful of times. J is TRBJ2-3 and V is TRBV12-5; 8 bases fit TRBD1. Germline V gene lookup returns CDR1 LGHNT and CDR2 FRNRAP. The CDR3 contains 13 residues. Trimming at V came to 4 bases and at J to 6 bases, leaving 3 bases not matched to a gene. The CDR3 DNA reads as TGTGCTAGTGGTTGGACAGGGTTGGATACGCAGTATTTT. Its protein product is CASGWTGLDTQYF. Drawing the rest from reference TRBV12-5 and TRBJ2-3, the complete variable domain is DARVTQTPRHKVTEMGQEVTMRCQPILGHNTVFWYRQTMMQGLELLAYFRNRAPLDDSGMPKDRFSAEMPDATLATLKIQPSEPRDSAVYFCASGWTGLDTQYFGPGTRLTVL.

This clonotype was recorded many times. A read error may produce the germline difference seen at one junction end. The chain links TRBV13 to TRBJ2-7; TRBD2 might be the D (5 bases). The CDR3 sequence is 13 residues long. Germline V gene sequence: CDR1 PRHDT, CDR2 FYEKMQ (reference sequence). The CDR3, as DNA: TGTGCCAGCAGTTTAGGGAGAGCCTACGAGCAGTACTTC. Its translation: CASSLGRAYEQYF.

This clonotype has a count of ten or more. The rearrangement uses TRBV7-9 and TRBJ2-7, with D hard to call. Per germline, CDR1 SEHNR and CDR2 FQNEAQ (reference sequence). The CDR3 sequence is 11 residues long. V was pared by 0 bases and J by 9 bases, with 6 bases between. CDR3 nucleotides: TGTGCCAGCAGCTTAGCGGAAGGGCAGTACTTC. This codes for CASSLAEGQYF.

This clonotype was observed at least ten times. V gene TRBV6-5 combines with J gene TRBJ2-6; D is perhaps TRBD1 (6 bases). This CDR3 has 18 residues. The V end was cut by 3 bases, the J end by 3 bases, with 18 bases between. Germline V gives CDR1 MNHEY, CDR2 SVGAGI. The CDR3 region is CASSYSVSGGGGANVLTF. CDR3 DNA: TGTGCCAGCAGTTATTCGGTATCTGGGGGCGGTGGGGCCAACGTCCTGACTTTC.

The rearrangement links TRBV3-1 to TRBJ2-1, with a tentative D call TRBD1 (5 bases). The CDR3 runs to 20 residues. V lost 0 bases, J lost 4 bases, and 25 bases lay in between. CDR1 LGHDT and CDR2 YNNKEL come from the germline V gene (reference sequence). CDR3 loop: CASSQETVSPGLGFYNEQFF. The CDR3 DNA follows: TGTGCCAGCAGCCAAGAAACCGTCTCTCCAGGGCTGGGTTTTTACAATGAGCAGTTCTTC.

In its sample, this clonotype was seen a few times. This chain links TRBV7-2 with TRBJ1-2, with unresolved D. Germline CDR1 SGHTA, CDR2 FQGNSA. Trimming took off 5 bases at V and 4 bases at J, with 11 bases between the two ends. The CDR3 has 13 amino acids. Here the CDR3 DNA reads TGTGCCAGCAGCCCCCCCTCGCCCTATGGCTACACCTTC. It specifies CASSPPSPYGYTF.

The chain is built from TRBV11-3 and TRBJ1-2; 10 positions match TRBD1. This CDR3 comprises 14 residues. V was clipped by 3 bases and J by 4 bases; unmatched bases: 2. Germline assignment: CDR1 SGHNT and CDR2 YENEEA. The CDR3 nucleotides read TGTGCCAGCAGCTTGGGACAGGGGCTCTATGGCTACACCTTC. It is translated as CASSLGQGLYGYTF.

This clonotype was counted between two and nine times. The V call is TRBV20-1, the J call TRBJ2-3; a possible D gene is TRBD2 (6 bases). Germline V gene lookup returns CDR1 DFQATT and CDR2 SNEGSKA (reference sequence). The V end was cut by 4 bases, the J end by 5 bases, with 19 bases between. The CDR3 is made up of 15 amino acids. CDR3 nucleotide sequence: TGCAGTGCTACCCCGGGGGACGGGGTGGTAGATACGCAGTATTTT. Translated: CSATPGDGVVDTQYF.

This clonotype was found many times. The rearrangement links TRBV13 to TRBJ2-1, with TRBD2 identical over 7 bases. From germline, CDR1 is PRHDT and CDR2 FYEKMQ (reference sequence). The CDR3 contains 18 residues. With V trimmed by 0 bases and J by 7 bases, 15 bases remained unmatched. The CDR3 spells CASSLGLGAAGSQNEQFF. As DNA, the CDR3 is TGTGCCAGCAGCTTAGGACTCGGTGCAGCGGGATCGCAGAATGAGCAGTTCTTC. Combining the CDR3 with reference TRBV13 and TRBJ2-1 gives the whole variable domain AAGVIQSPRHLIKEKRETATLKCYPIPRHDTVYWYQQGPGQDPQFLISFYEKMQSDKGSIPDRFSAQQFSDYHSELNMSSLELGDSALYFCASSLGLGAAGSQNEQFFGPGTRLTVL.

This clonotype has only a few counts. This chain links TRBV20-1 with TRBJ1-2; no firm D call. V shed 2 bases and J shed 0 bases, with 7 bases lying between them. Looked up from germline, CDR1 is DFQATT and CDR2 is SNEGSKA (reference sequence). The CDR3 contains 13 residues. The CDR3: CSARTEANYGYTF. The CDR3 coding sequence is TGCAGTGCTAGAACAGAAGCTAACTATGGCTACACCTTC.

This clonotype showed up just a few times. This chain connects TRBV7-9 to TRBJ2-7; TRBD1 matches 10 bases. The CDR3 runs to 16 residues. V gave up 5 bases and J gave up 6 bases; unmatched junction bases: 13. The germline V gene has CDR1 SEHNR and CDR2 FQNEAQ (reference sequence). The CDR3 DNA reads as TGTGCCAGCAGCCCGACGAGACAGGGGGCGTTGGGCGAGCAGTACTTC. It encodes CASSPTRQGALGEQYF.

This clonotype was detected many times. The rearrangement joins TRBV5-5 to TRBJ1-4, with D perhaps TRBD1 (5 bases). Germline values: CDR1 SGHKS, CDR2 YYEKEE (reference sequence). The CDR3 is made up of 13 amino acids. The V end was cut by 2 bases, the J end by 8 bases, with 10 bases between. The CDR3 DNA follows: TGTGCCAGCAGCTTCGGGGGAGGGGAAAAACTGTTTTTT. Amino acids: CASSFGGGEKLFF.

This clonotype showed up just a few times. The gene calls are TRBV7-9 and TRBJ2-7; weak D call: TRBD1 (5 bases). Trimming pared 6 bases from V and 0 bases from J, leaving 15 bases between. Germline-derived CDR1 and CDR2 are SEHNR and FQNEAQ (reference sequence). The CDR3 is 15 amino acids. The CDR3 loop reads CASRLVGVLSYEQYF. In DNA, the CDR3 is TGTGCCAGCAGGCTGGTAGGGGTCCTCTCCTACGAGCAGTACTTC.

This clonotype appeared many times. The rearrangement joins TRBV7-2 to TRBJ2-1; 7 nucleotides match TRBD2. Germline CDR1 is SGHTA and CDR2 is FQGNSA. The CDR3 extends over 16 amino acids. Losses at the gene ends were 2 bases for V and 10 bases for J; bases not matched to a gene: 14. The DNA of the CDR3 is TGTGCCAGCAGCTTAAAAGTCGAGGGAGGGTGGAGGGAGCAGTTCTTC. Amino acids: CASSLKVEGGWREQFF.

The chain carries TRBV7-9 and TRBJ2-7; the match to TRBD1 covers 7 bases. In germline, CDR1 is SEHNR, CDR2 FQNEAQ (reference sequence). The CDR3 consists of 14 residues. V shed 4 bases, J shed 3 bases, and the junction held 6 bases outside the gene matches. Here the CDR3 reads CASSSGTVLYEQYF. CDR3 nucleotides: TGTGCCAGCAGCTCCGGGACAGTACTCTACGAGCAGTACTTC.

This clonotype was counted between two and nine times. This chain connects TRBV9 to TRBJ2-7; either TRBD1 or TRBD2 may fit D (5 bases each). The germline gives CDR1 SGDLS, CDR2 YYNGEE. Trimming took 4 bases from V and 3 from J, leaving 17 bases between them. The CDR3 sequence is 15 residues long. The DNA for the CDR3 is TGTGCCAGCAGCTTGGGGACCGTAGGGATCTACGAGCAGTACTTC. It encodes CASSLGTVGIYEQYF.

The rearrangement links TRBV27 to TRBJ1-1; D might be TRBD1 (5 bases). Germline values: CDR1 MNHEY, CDR2 SMNVEV (reference sequence). This CDR3 has 14 amino acids. Deletions cut 5 bases from V and 1 base from J, with 11 bases between. CDR3 region: CASSQWGPNTEAFF. For the CDR3, the DNA is TGTGCCAGCAGTCAATGGGGCCCGAACACTGAAGCTTTCTTT.

This clonotype has ten or more counts. The chain couples TRBV6-1 to TRBJ2-3; the match to TRBD2 covers 10 bases. Germline-derived CDR1 and CDR2 are MNHNS and SASEGT. The J segment lost 2 bases and the V segment lost 6 bases, leaving 8 bases of the junction unmatched. The CDR3 length is 16 residues. The DNA of the CDR3 is TGTGCCAGCAGACCCCTAGCGGGGGAGGACACAGATACGCAGTATTTT. Translated: CASRPLAGEDTDTQYF.

The gene calls are TRBV6-2 or TRBV6-3 and TRBJ1-2, with D unclear. Trimming shortened V by 6 bases and J by 4 bases, and 12 bases separated the two germline ends. This CDR3 has 13 amino acids. The germline V gene encodes CDR1 MNHEY and CDR2 SVGEGT. The CDR3 sequence: CASSQTRVYGYTF. Written as DNA, the CDR3 is TGTGCCAGCAGCCAGACACGAGTCTATGGCTACACCTTC.

The chain combines TRBV13 with TRBJ2-1; TRBD2 matches at 9 bases. The V segment lost 5 bases and the J segment 0 bases; nucleotides outside the gene matches: 2. Germline V gene lookup returns CDR1 PRHDT and CDR2 FYEKMQ (reference sequence). This CDR3 is built from 15 residues. CDR3 bases: TGTGCCAGCAGCCGGACTAGCGTCTCCTACAATGAGCAGTTCTTC. Translated: CASSRTSVSYNEQFF.

Many counts were recorded for this clonotype. The genes are TRBV15 and TRBJ2-3, with a tentative D call TRBD2 (6 bases). Per the germline V gene, CDR1 is LNHNV and CDR2 is YYDKDF (reference sequence). Trimming stripped 5 bases from V and 2 bases from J, with 14 bases between. The CDR3 loop spans 15 amino acids. CDR3 protein: CATSEASAHTDTQYF. CDR3 in DNA: TGTGCCACCAGCGAAGCTAGCGCCCACACAGATACGCAGTATTTT.

This clonotype was seen only a few times. V and J are TRBV11-3 and TRBJ1-2; D is perhaps TRBD1 (5 bases). This CDR3 has 14 residues. Germline V gives CDR1 SGHNT, CDR2 YENEEA. The V gene lost 5 bases and the J gene lost 4 bases, with 14 bases spanning the gap. CDR3 amino acids: CASSHGGTLYGYTF. CDR3 coding DNA: TGTGCCAGCAGCCATGGGGGGACCCTCTATGGCTACACCTTC.

V and J are TRBV20-1 and TRBJ1-1; a possible D gene is TRBD1 (5 bases). Germline V lookup: CDR1 DFQATT, CDR2 SNEGSKA (reference sequence). The CDR3 is 13 residues long. Between the trimmed V and J ends, which lost 5 bases and 0 bases, there was a span of 10 bases. For the CDR3, the DNA is TGCAGTGCTCCTACAGGCATGAACACTGAAGCTTTCTTT. Amino acids: CSAPTGMNTEAFF.

This chain connects TRBV9 to TRBJ2-3; 7 bases line up with TRBD2. CDR3 length equals 17 residues. Germline loops: CDR1 SGDLS, CDR2 YYNGEE. V shed 0 bases and J 4 bases; nucleotides not matched to a gene: 11. Written as DNA, the CDR3 is TGTGCCAGCAGCGTAGGTGCTGGCGGGAGAGGAGCAGATACGCAGTATTTT. This translates into CASSVGAGGRGADTQYF. Looking up the rest from reference TRBV9 and TRBJ2-3 gives the full variable domain: DSGVTQTPKHLITATGQRVTLRCSPRSGDLSVYWYQQSLDQGLQFLIQYYNGEERAKGNILERFSAQQFPDLHSELNLSSLELGDSALYFCASSVGAGGRGADTQYFGPGTRLTVL.

This clonotype was seen more than once but under ten times. The chain couples TRBV5-1 to TRBJ2-7; D is unclear. Germline V gives CDR1 SGHRS, CDR2 YFSETQ. CDR3 size: 13 residues. V lost 1 base and J 3 bases, leaving 8 bases between the germline ends. The CDR3 DNA sequence: TGCGCCAGCAGCTTGAGACACAGCTACGAGCAGTACTTC. Protein: CASSLRHSYEQYF.

This clonotype was detected ten times or more. The chain carries TRBV6-1 and TRBJ2-7; perhaps D is TRBD1 or TRBD2 (5 bases each). The V and J ends lost 6 bases and 3 bases respectively, with 18 bases between them. The germline gives CDR1 MNHNS, CDR2 SASEGT. This CDR3 is 15 amino acids long. CDR3 amino acids: CASSPGPTSNYEQYF. The CDR3 DNA reads TGTGCCAGCAGCCCGGGACCGACCTCCAACTACGAGCAGTACTTC.

The sample holds a few counts of this clonotype. The chain employs TRBV4-3 and TRBJ2-1; either TRBD1 or TRBD2 may fit D (5 bases each). Trimming took 0 bases from V and 0 from J, leaving 15 bases between them. The CDR3 consists of 18 residues. CDR1 and CDR2 (germline): LGHNA, YSLEER. CDR3 amino acids: CASSQEYMWGSSYNEQFF. Here the CDR3 DNA reads TGCGCCAGCAGCCAAGAATACATGTGGGGGAGCTCCTACAATGAGCAGTTCTTC.

The chain couples TRBV11-2 to TRBJ2-1, with D possibly matching TRBD2 (5 bases). The CDR3 is 14 amino acids. V dropped 3 bases and J dropped 8 bases, with 14 bases sitting between them. Germline CDR1 and CDR2: SGHAT and FQNNGV. CDR3 in amino acids: CASSFSGLADEQFF. As DNA, the CDR3 is TGTGCCAGCAGCTTCTCCGGCCTAGCCGATGAGCAGTTCTTC.